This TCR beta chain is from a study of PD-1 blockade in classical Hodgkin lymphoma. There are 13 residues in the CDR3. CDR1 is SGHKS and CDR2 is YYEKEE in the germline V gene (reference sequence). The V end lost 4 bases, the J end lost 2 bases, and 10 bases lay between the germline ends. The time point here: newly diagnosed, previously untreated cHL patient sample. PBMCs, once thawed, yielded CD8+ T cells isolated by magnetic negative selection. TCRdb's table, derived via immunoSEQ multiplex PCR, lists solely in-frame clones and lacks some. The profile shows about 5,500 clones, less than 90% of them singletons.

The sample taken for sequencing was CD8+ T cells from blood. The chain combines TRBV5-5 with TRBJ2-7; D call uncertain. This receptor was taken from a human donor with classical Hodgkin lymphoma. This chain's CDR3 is CASSLGITYEQYF. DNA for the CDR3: TGTGCCAGCAGCCTCGGCATCACCTACGAGCAGTACTTC.